Included here is one TCR beta chain sequence, with context. The antigen remains undetermined. The data belong to a study of cytomegalovirus exposure and HLA in healthy donors. About the research overall: The use of the same platform for the approximately 130 validation repertoires and the 600 to 700 first-cohort repertoires was reported by a later analysis.

Whole-study results and caveats: The investigators catalogued 160 or so TCR beta chains as cytomegalovirus-associated. Within the 120 or so validation repertoires, first-cohort TCR clusters tended to co-occur, according to a later analysis.

The CDR3 runs to 16 residues. V lost 5 bases, J lost 6 bases, and 9 bases stayed unmatched. Germline lookup yields CDR1 SGHAT and CDR2 FQNNGV. TCRdb's copy holds only in-frame clones and misses some; the assay was immunoSEQ multiplex PCR. The sample lists about 56,000 clones; approximately 95% were seen once. Sequencing input: PBMCs. The J gene is TRBJ2-3, the V gene TRBV11-2; TRBD2 matches 12 bases. The sequence derives from a woman between 18 and 29 years old in good health and CMV-seronegative. This chain's CDR3 is CASSRQTSGRRDTQYF. Here the CDR3 DNA reads TGTGCCAGCAGCCGACAGACTAGCGGGAGACGCGATACGCAGTATTTT.